This T cell receptor beta chain was profiled in a study of blood T cell repertoires in COVID-19. About the study: The origin of the acute and convalescent COVID-19 samples was the United States, Italy and Spain. Sample material is recorded as cDNA or gDNA derived from T cells, B-cell-depleted T cells, or PBMCs.

CDR1 is KGHSH, CDR2 LQKENI, per germline. The CDR3 is 15 amino acids. Trimming took off 2 bases at V and 6 bases at J, with 14 bases between the two ends. Method: immunoSEQ multiplex PCR; TCRdb's copy keeps in-frame clones and lacks some. The sample yields 200,000 to 250,000 clones, about nine tenths seen once. The sequence came from a woman in her 30s with COVID-19, enrolled during active disease. The source material was peripheral blood. The rearrangement uses TRBV18 and TRBJ1-5, with D tentatively TRBD1 (5 bases). The CDR3 region has the DNA TGTGCCAGCTCACCAAGGCCGGGCCAGGGTCAGCCCCAGCATTTT. This codes for CASSPRPGQGQPQHF.